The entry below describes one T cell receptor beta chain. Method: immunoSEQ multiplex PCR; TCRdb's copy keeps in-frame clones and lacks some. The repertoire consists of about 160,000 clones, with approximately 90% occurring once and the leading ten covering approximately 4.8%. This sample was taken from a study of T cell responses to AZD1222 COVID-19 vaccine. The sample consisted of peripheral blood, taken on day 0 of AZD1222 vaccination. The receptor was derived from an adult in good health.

The CDR3 region is CASSVGYSNQPQHF. The CDR3 DNA reads as TGTGCCAGCAGCGTCGGGTATAGCAATCAGCCCCAGCATTTT. This chain connects TRBV9 to TRBJ1-5; D ambiguous. Trimming left V 2 bases short and J 0 bases short, with 6 bases between. The CDR3 covers 14 residues. CDR1 and CDR2 from the germline V gene are SGDLS and YYNGEE.